This T cell receptor beta chain stems from a study of cytomegalovirus exposure and HLA in healthy donors. Study-level findings and limits: Common viral pathogens seemed to be connected with several of the most significant clusters, according to a later analysis. Sequencing likely generated an artifact that appeared as a cluster of highly shared sequence variants.

For this clone: Its antigen is unidentified.

Primers: 60 Vbeta forward and 13 Jbeta reverse. Generated by immunoSEQ multiplex PCR, the TCRdb table keeps only in-frame clones and is missing some. This sample yields some 110,000 clones, of which roughly 80% are seen a single time; 20% to 25% belongs to the top ten. The CDR3 covers 15 residues. V lost 6 bases and J lost 6; bases outside the gene matches: 8. In germline, CDR1 is SNHLY, CDR2 FYNNEI. The sequence came from a man aged 30-40 years in good health and CMV-seropositive. Sequenced material: PBMCs. The chain is built from TRBV2 and TRBJ1-4, with 9 bases fitting TRBD1. The CDR3 loop is CASRRQGDTDEKLFF. The CDR3 DNA is TGTGCCAGCAGACGACAGGGGGATACAGATGAAAAACTGTTTTTT.